Listed below are T cell receptor beta chains from one sample, sequenced in a study of control samples from healthy donors and cancer patients. The protocol was immunoSEQ multiplex PCR, while the TCRdb copy is restricted to in-frame clones and leaves out a portion. Among over 150,000 clones listed, about 92% were seen once. The material sequenced was blood. All receptors come from a man aged 25-45 years in good health. Each CDR3 is given with its conserved first and last residue. Each record gives: V gene, J gene, D gene, clone size, CDR3 protein, CDR3 DNA. D genes are given only for firm matches. Size tells how often a clone was seen (once, few, many) or the class of an expanded clone, and some rows leave it out.

v_call: TRBV7-8; j_call: TRBJ2-3; d_call: NA; clone_size: once; cdr3_aa: CASSLASGTDTQYF; cdr3_nt: TGTGCCAGCAGCTTAGCGAGCGGCACAGATACGCAGTATTTT
v_call: TRBV11-2; j_call: TRBJ1-2; d_call: NA; clone_size: NA; cdr3_aa: CASSLGGGVYGYTF; cdr3_nt: TGTGCCAGCAGCTTAGGTGGCGGGGTCTATGGCTACACCTTC
v_call: TRBV27; j_call: TRBJ2-7; d_call: TRBD2; clone_size: NA; cdr3_aa: CASSLVGRAYEQYF; cdr3_nt: TGTGCCAGCAGTTTAGTAGGGAGGGCCTACGAGCAGTACTTC
v_call: TRBV5-6; j_call: TRBJ1-5; d_call: TRBD1; clone_size: NA; cdr3_aa: CASSLRQGGGGNQPQHF; cdr3_nt: TGTGCCAGCAGCCTACGTCAGGGGGGAGGGGGTAATCAGCCCCAGCATTTT
v_call: TRBV30; j_call: TRBJ1-2; d_call: NA; clone_size: NA; cdr3_aa: CAWRGVSGRFYGYTF; cdr3_nt: TGTGCCTGGAGGGGGGTCTCTGGGCGCTTCTATGGCTACACCTTC
v_call: TRBV7-2; j_call: TRBJ2-7; d_call: TRBD1; clone_size: NA; cdr3_aa: CASRRRAGGPKEQYF; cdr3_nt: TGTGCCAGCCGACGGAGGGCAGGGGGCCCGAAGGAGCAGTACTTC
v_call: TRBV28; j_call: TRBJ2-6; d_call: NA; clone_size: NA; cdr3_aa: CASSPQGTPSGANVLTF; cdr3_nt: TGTGCCAGCAGCCCACAGGGGACTCCCTCTGGGGCCAACGTCCTGACTTTC
v_call: TRBV7-2; j_call: TRBJ2-3; d_call: TRBD2; clone_size: NA; cdr3_aa: CASSLGGGGTDTQYF; cdr3_nt: TGTGCCAGCAGCTTAGGCGGGGGGGGCACAGATACGCAGTATTTT
v_call: TRBV4-1; j_call: TRBJ2-7; d_call: TRBD1; clone_size: NA; cdr3_aa: CASSHGQGNYEQYF; cdr3_nt: TGCGCCAGCAGCCACGGACAGGGAAACTACGAGCAGTACTTC
v_call: TRBV4-3; j_call: TRBJ2-7; d_call: TRBD2; clone_size: NA; cdr3_aa: CASSQDISSGGSYEQYF; cdr3_nt: TGCGCCAGCAGCCAAGATATATCTAGCGGGGGATCCTACGAGCAGTACTTC
v_call: TRBV10-2; j_call: TRBJ2-1; d_call: NA; clone_size: NA; cdr3_aa: CATALDNEQFF; cdr3_nt: TGCGCCACCGCTTTGGACAATGAGCAGTTCTTC
v_call: TRBV30; j_call: TRBJ2-3; d_call: TRBD2; clone_size: NA; cdr3_aa: CAWSDWGLADPDTQYF; cdr3_nt: TGTGCCTGGAGTGATTGGGGACTAGCAGATCCAGATACGCAGTATTTT
v_call: TRBV7-3; j_call: TRBJ1-4; d_call: NA; clone_size: NA; cdr3_aa: CASSGGPNEKLFF; cdr3_nt: TGTGCCAGCTCGGGGGGGCCTAATGAAAAACTGTTTTTT
v_call: TRBV4-1; j_call: TRBJ2-7; d_call: TRBD2; clone_size: few; cdr3_aa: CASSQGGSAPYEQYF; cdr3_nt: TGCGCCAGCAGCCAAGGCGGGAGCGCCCCATACGAGCAGTACTTC
v_call: TRBV5-1; j_call: TRBJ1-3; d_call: NA; clone_size: NA; cdr3_aa: CASSPQGHAGNTIYF; cdr3_nt: TGCGCCAGCAGCCCACAGGGACATGCTGGAAACACCATATATTTT
v_call: TRBV12-3/TRBV12-4; j_call: TRBJ2-7; d_call: NA; clone_size: NA; cdr3_aa: CASSFKDEQYF; cdr3_nt: TGTGCCAGCAGTTTTAAGGACGAGCAGTACTTC
v_call: TRBV5-6; j_call: TRBJ2-2; d_call: NA; clone_size: few; cdr3_aa: CASSFRGGTGELFF; cdr3_nt: TGTGCCAGCAGCTTTCGGGGCGGGACCGGGGAGCTGTTTTTT
v_call: TRBV29-1; j_call: TRBJ2-3; d_call: TRBD1; clone_size: few; cdr3_aa: CSVWTGGSTQYF; cdr3_nt: TGCAGCGTCTGGACAGGGGGAAGTACGCAGTATTTT
v_call: TRBV28; j_call: TRBJ1-5; d_call: TRBD1; clone_size: NA; cdr3_aa: CASSLSGGGNQPQHF; cdr3_nt: TGTGCCAGCAGTTTGTCAGGGGGCGGCAATCAGCCCCAGCATTTT
v_call: TRBV4-1; j_call: TRBJ1-2; d_call: NA; clone_size: NA; cdr3_aa: CASSQDPERGGKCNYGYTF; cdr3_nt: TGCGCCAGCAGCCAAGATCCCGAAAGGGGGGGGAAGTGCAACTATGGCTACACCTTC
v_call: TRBV24-1; j_call: TRBJ2-5; d_call: TRBD1; clone_size: NA; cdr3_aa: CATSVGQGFRETQYF; cdr3_nt: TGTGCCACCAGTGTGGGACAGGGGTTTCGGGAGACCCAGTACTTC
v_call: TRBV5-1; j_call: TRBJ2-3; d_call: TRBD2; clone_size: NA; cdr3_aa: CASSPDGVTAGGRRTDTQYF; cdr3_nt: TGCGCCAGCAGCCCCGACGGGGTTACAGCGGGAGGGCGGAGGACAGATACGCAGTATTTT
v_call: TRBV5-1; j_call: TRBJ1-4; d_call: NA; clone_size: NA; cdr3_aa: CASSAGPANEKLFF; cdr3_nt: TGCGCCAGCAGCGCAGGGCCGGCTAATGAAAAACTGTTTTTT
v_call: TRBV3-1/TRBV3-2; j_call: TRBJ2-1; d_call: NA; clone_size: NA; cdr3_aa: CASSQDRYEQFF; cdr3_nt: TGTGCCAGCAGCCAAGATAGGTATGAGCAGTTCTTC
v_call: TRBV5-1; j_call: TRBJ1-1; d_call: NA; clone_size: NA; cdr3_aa: CASSFFGGANTEAFF; cdr3_nt: TGCGCCAGCAGCTTTTTCGGGGGCGCGAACACTGAAGCTTTCTTT
v_call: TRBV6-5; j_call: TRBJ1-5; d_call: NA; clone_size: NA; cdr3_aa: CASWGGRNQPQHF; cdr3_nt: TGTGCCAGCTGGGGGGGCCGCAATCAGCCCCAGCATTTT
v_call: TRBV7-2; j_call: TRBJ2-5; d_call: TRBD1; clone_size: NA; cdr3_aa: CASSSVTGARGTQYF; cdr3_nt: TGTGCCAGCAGCTCTGTGACAGGGGCTCGGGGGACCCAGTACTTC